This T cell receptor beta chain was profiled in a study of T cell repertoires in cytomegalovirus infection. TCRdb re-analysed the reads in MiXCR, keeping a single row per CDR3 protein. Of 450,000 to 650,000 distinct CDR3 sequences listed, just under 40% are singletons. Worth noting for this clonotype: Its antigen is not known.

V dropped 5 bases and J dropped 5; count of bases not matched to a gene: 12. The germline V gene has CDR1 DFQATT and CDR2 SNEGSKA (reference sequence). The CDR3 contains 16 residues. This clonotype originated in a human donor in good health (CMV status not recorded). Some clones in this sample may be carry-over from other donors' samples. The chain uses TRBV20-1 and TRBJ2-1; 10 bases agree with TRBD2. Sequencing was performed on cultured PBMCs, taken from culture after CMV antigen stimulation. The chain's CDR3 is CSAGSLAGAFHNEQFF. For the CDR3, the DNA is TGCAGTGCTGGTTCTCTAGCGGGAGCTTTCCACAATGAGCAGTTCTTC.